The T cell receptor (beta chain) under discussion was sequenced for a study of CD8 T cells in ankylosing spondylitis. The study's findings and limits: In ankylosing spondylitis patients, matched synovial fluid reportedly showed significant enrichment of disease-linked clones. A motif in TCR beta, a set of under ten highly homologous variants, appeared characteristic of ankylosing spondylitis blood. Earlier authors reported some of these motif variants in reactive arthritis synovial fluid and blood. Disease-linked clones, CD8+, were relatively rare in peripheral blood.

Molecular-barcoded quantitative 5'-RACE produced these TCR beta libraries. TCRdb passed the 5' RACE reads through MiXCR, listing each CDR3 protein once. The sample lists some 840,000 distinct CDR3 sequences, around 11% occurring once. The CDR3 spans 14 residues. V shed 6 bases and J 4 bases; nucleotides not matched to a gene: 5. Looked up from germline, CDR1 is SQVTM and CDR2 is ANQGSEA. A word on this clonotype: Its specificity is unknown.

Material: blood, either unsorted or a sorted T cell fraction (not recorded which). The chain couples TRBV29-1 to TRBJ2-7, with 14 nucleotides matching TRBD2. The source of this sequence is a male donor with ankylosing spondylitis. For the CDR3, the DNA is TGCAGCGTAGGCGGGACTAGCGGGGGTTACGAGCAGTACTTC. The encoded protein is CSVGGTSGGYEQYF.